The next 21 T cell receptor beta chains were all read from a single sample in a study of blood T cell repertoires in COVID-19. The assay was immunoSEQ multiplex PCR, and TCRdb's table has in-frame clones only and misses some. The sample has around 140,000 clones, roughly 84% seen once; the top ten hold 3% to 4.5%. Input material: PBMCs or T cells enriched from blood (not recorded which). Receptors originate from a man aged 45-60 years in a cohort exposed to, infected with or recovered from COVID-19 (not recorded which).

The rearrangement links TRBV19 to TRBJ1-5, with a possible D match to TRBD1 (5 bases). The CDR3 contains 13 residues. CDR1 LNHDA and CDR2 SQIVND come from the germline V gene (reference sequence). Trimming stripped 3 bases from V and 3 bases from J, with 6 bases between. The CDR3 DNA reads as TGTGCCAGTAGTATGGACATCAATCAGCCCCAGCATTTT. It encodes CASSMDINQPQHF.

The gene calls are TRBV30 and TRBJ1-5; D might be TRBD1 (5 bases). The CDR3 is made up of 13 amino acids. The V gene's germline CDR1 is GTSNPN and CDR2 SVGIG (reference sequence). V lost 2 bases to trimming and J lost 5 bases, with 10 bases between them. The CDR3 DNA follows: TGTGCCTGGAGTAAGGGGTTGGATCAGCCCCAGCATTTT. Protein: CAWSKGLDQPQHF.

V is TRBV24-1 and J is TRBJ2-3; D unresolved. Looked up from germline, CDR1 is KGHDR and CDR2 is SFDVKD. There are 16 residues in the CDR3. V lost 3 bases and J lost 6, with 18 bases in between. CDR3 region: CATSDPSVRGTDTQYF. Written as DNA, the CDR3 is TGTGCCACCAGTGATCCGTCGGTCCGAGGTACTGATACGCAGTATTTT.

V is TRBV7-3 and J is TRBJ2-7, with 8 bases aligning to TRBD2. The V gene end was trimmed by 1 base and the J gene end by 3 bases; junction bases not matched to a gene: 11. This CDR3 contains 17 residues. In germline, CDR1 is SGHTA, CDR2 FQGTGA. Here the CDR3 DNA reads TGTGCCAGCAGCTTAAAAGTCGGGGGACTAGGAAACTACGAGCAGTACTTC. Amino acid sequence: CASSLKVGGLGNYEQYF.

V and J are TRBV10-3 and TRBJ2-1; tentatively, D is TRBD2 (5 bases). The CDR3 spans 13 residues. Germline CDR1 is ENHRY and CDR2 is SYGVKD. Trimming removed 6 bases from V and 6 bases from J, with 12 bases in between. CDR3 DNA sequence: TGTGCCATCAGAATAGAGGCGGGCAATGAGCAGTTCTTC. It specifies CAIRIEAGNEQFF.

A single count supports this clone. The chain is built from TRBV9 and TRBJ2-5, with D maybe TRBD2 (6 bases). The CDR3 has 14 residues. Deletions cut 6 bases from V and 5 bases from J, with 17 bases between. Germline V gene lookup returns CDR1 SGDLS and CDR2 YYNGEE. The DNA of the CDR3 is TGTGCCAGCACCCGGGGGTTAGCGAGCGAGACCCAGTACTTC. Translation gives CASTRGLASETQYF.

This clone was counted between two and nine times. The same CDR3 also results from other DNA sequences found in this sample. The chain employs TRBV18 and TRBJ2-7; D is unresolved. Trimming took 3 bases from V and 2 from J, leaving 8 bases between them. From germline, CDR1 is KGHSH and CDR2 LQKENI. The CDR3 totals 13 residues. The CDR3 nucleotides read TGTGCCAGCTCACCGGGTAGCCCCTACGAGCAGTACTTC. Amino acids: CASSPGSPYEQYF.

This sequence joins TRBV16 and TRBJ1-2; D is unresolved. Germline V CDR1 and CDR2: KGHSY, FQNENV. There are 12 residues in the CDR3. V lost 0 bases and J 8 bases, leaving 7 bases between the germline ends. The DNA of the CDR3 is TGTGCCAGCAGCCAATCGACAAAGGGCTACACCTTC. Translated, it gives CASSQSTKGYTF.

The chain recombines TRBV5-8 with TRBJ2-1, with 12 bases matching TRBD2. This CDR3 is 14 amino acids long. The V segment lost 4 bases and the J segment 7 bases; nucleotides outside the gene matches: 3. From germline, CDR1 is SGHTS and CDR2 YDEGEE. CDR3 region: CASSTGTSGNEQFF. CDR3 coding DNA: TGTGCCAGCAGCACTGGGACTAGCGGGAATGAGCAGTTCTTC.

The V gene is TRBV29-1, the J gene TRBJ2-1; D ambiguous. The V end was cut by 5 bases, the J end by 0 bases, with 17 bases between. CDR3 length: 16 amino acids. Looked up from germline, CDR1 is SQVTM and CDR2 is ANQGSEA. The chain's CDR3 is CSVFEDGQISYNEQFF. Here the CDR3 DNA reads TGCAGCGTTTTCGAGGATGGCCAAATCTCCTACAATGAGCAGTTCTTC.

The rearrangement links TRBV15 to TRBJ2-3, with 11 positions matching TRBD1. The CDR3 spans 15 residues. J gave up 4 bases and V 1 base, and 1 base lay outside the gene matches. Germline V gene sequence: CDR1 LNHNV, CDR2 YYDKDF (reference sequence). The CDR3 here is CATSRAGQGADTQYF. The DNA of the CDR3 is TGTGCCACCAGCAGAGCGGGACAGGGGGCAGATACGCAGTATTTT.

J is TRBJ1-5 and V is TRBV2, with D possibly being TRBD1 (5 bases). Trimming took 2 bases from V and 5 from J, leaving 10 bases between them. This CDR3 has 14 residues. The germline gives CDR1 SNHLY, CDR2 FYNNEI. The CDR3 nucleotides are TGTGCCAGCAGTGAACAGGGAGGGCATCAGCCCCAGCATTTT. Translated: CASSEQGGHQPQHF.

The chain employs TRBV19 and TRBJ1-5; D is unresolved. This CDR3 has 15 amino acids. The germline V gene has CDR1 LNHDA and CDR2 SQIVND (reference sequence). V was trimmed by 5 bases and J by 0 bases, leaving 11 bases between them. The CDR3 sequence is CASSPYTTSNQPQHF. The CDR3 nucleotides are TGTGCCAGTAGTCCATACACTACTAGCAATCAGCCCCAGCATTTT.

The chain joins TRBV5-1 to TRBJ2-2, with a possible D match to TRBD2 (6 bases). V was shortened by 0 bases and J by 5 bases, with 26 bases between the two germline ends. The CDR3 is 20 amino acids. Germline V gene data show CDR1 as SGHRS and CDR2 as YFSETQ. The CDR3 DNA follows: TGCGCCAGCAGCTTGGGTTCCCTAGGCCGGGGAGGCCACTTAACCGGGGAGCTGTTTTTT. Translation gives CASSLGSLGRGGHLTGELFF.

V and J are TRBV19 and TRBJ1-3; tentative D call: TRBD1 (5 bases). This CDR3 contains 15 residues. V lost 6 bases and J 2 bases, leaving 14 bases between the germline ends. CDR1 is LNHDA, CDR2 SQIVND, per germline (reference sequence). CDR3 sequence: CASRWKDKTGNTIYF. The CDR3 nucleotides are TGTGCCAGTAGATGGAAGGACAAAACTGGAAACACCATATATTTT. The full variable domain, rest sourced from reference TRBV19 and TRBJ1-3, is DGGITQSPKYLFRKEGQNVTLSCEQNLNHDAMYWYRQDPGQGLRLIYYSQIVNDFQKGDIAEGYSVSREKKESFPLTVTSAQKNPTAFYLCASRWKDKTGNTIYFGEGSWLTVV.

This sequence joins TRBV5-8 and TRBJ2-7, with 10 bases identical to TRBD2. CDR1 is SGHTS and CDR2 is YDEGEE in the germline V gene. CDR3 length equals 18 residues. V trimming: 0 bases; J trimming: 6 bases; junction bases outside the gene matches: 15. CDR3 DNA sequence: TGTGCCAGCAGCTTGGCCGGGCGGGAGCGGGGGGGTGCCGTCGAGCAGTACTTC. Protein sequence: CASSLAGRERGGAVEQYF.

The chain joins TRBV3-1 (or the pseudogene TRBV3-2) to TRBJ1-2, with D unclear. The CDR3 runs to 15 residues. V was shortened by 0 bases and J by 4 bases, with 12 bases between the two germline ends. Germline V gene lookup returns CDR1 LGHDT and CDR2 YNNKEL (reference sequence). This CDR3 reads CASSQDTGKSYGYTF. The DNA for the CDR3 is TGTGCCAGCAGCCAAGATACCGGGAAAAGCTATGGCTACACCTTC.

The chain employs TRBV18 and TRBJ1-2, with no clear D. V was pared by 1 base and J by 8 bases, with 11 bases between. The CDR3 consists of 13 residues. Looked up from germline, CDR1 is KGHSH and CDR2 is LQKENI. The CDR3: CASSPQNLEGYTF. DNA of the CDR3: TGTGCCAGCTCACCACAGAACCTAGAGGGCTACACCTTC.

A single count supports this clone. V usage is TRBV3-1 (or the pseudogene TRBV3-2) and J usage is TRBJ1-1; 8 nucleotides match TRBD1. This CDR3 comprises 14 residues. Germline-derived CDR1 and CDR2 are LGHDT and YNNKEL (reference sequence). Unmatched junction bases numbered 2, after V lost 4 bases and J lost 1 base. In nucleotides, the CDR3 is TGTGCCAGCAGCCCAGGACAGGGGAACACTGAAGCTTTCTTT. Encoded protein: CASSPGQGNTEAFF.

The J gene is TRBJ1-1, the V gene TRBV24-1; D not resolved. Germline V lookup: CDR1 KGHDR, CDR2 SFDVKD. The CDR3 covers 13 residues. V was trimmed by 1 base and J by 7 bases, leaving 9 bases between them. CDR3 loop: CATSDFVNGEAFF. The CDR3, as DNA: TGTGCCACCAGTGATTTTGTTAACGGTGAAGCTTTCTTT.

The chain joins TRBV18 to TRBJ1-1, with a weak D call TRBD1 (5 bases). The V gene's germline CDR1 is KGHSH and CDR2 LQKENI. V was shortened by 3 bases and J by 5 bases, with 10 bases between the two germline ends. CDR3 length: 13 amino acids. The CDR3 bases are TGTGCCAGCTCACCCGCGGGGGGAACTGAAGCTTTCTTT. The encoded protein is CASSPAGGTEAFF.